This TCR beta chain was identified during a study of blood T cells in healthy people across ages. Study outcomes and limitations: Age showed a roughly linear inverse relationship with TCR beta diversity per million T cells.

With V trimmed by 5 bases and J by 1 base, 9 bases remained unmatched. The CDR3 spans 16 residues. Germline V CDR1 and CDR2: MNHNY, SVGAGI (reference sequence). As concerns this clonotype: Antigen unknown.

Next came a second PCR, run for about 7 to 12 cycles, which used a sample-barcoded 5' primer along with a J-beta primer mix. A single record per CDR3 protein comes from TCRdb applying MiXCR to the 5' RACE reads. The sample gives about 1.5 million distinct CDR3 sequences, roughly two fifths of which show up once; more than 4% is in the top ten. This sequence originates from a woman in her late teens or twenties in good health. The sequenced material came from blood. The rearrangement uses TRBV6-6 and TRBJ2-7, with TRBD1 matching 9 bases. The chain's CDR3 is CASSPRGTGRSYEQYF. CDR3 nucleotide sequence: TGTGCCAGCAGTCCCAGGGGGACAGGGAGGTCCTACGAGCAGTACTTC.